This TCR beta chain was found in a study of B cell selection in AIRE deficiency (dated 2019 in TCRdb). Regarding the complete study: A comparison of TCRbeta repertoires of sorted blood CD4+ conventional T cells and regulatory T cells was made between AIRE-deficient patients and healthy controls. The TCR-sequenced cohort comprised roughly five AIRE-deficient APECED patients and roughly five healthy control donors. The research as a whole found: In terms of TCRBV gene usage, CDR3 length and TCR diversity, Tconv and Treg cells from AIRE-deficient patients looked similar to Tconv and Treg cells from healthy donors. Only TCRbeta chains were sequenced, and less than 45% of the Treg sequences shared among healthy donors were also detected in healthy Tconv cells, possibly owing to differing TCRalpha chains. About 30.6% of the Treg TCRbeta sequences shared among healthy donors were detected in patient Tconv cells, suggesting that Treg-biased clones are diverted into the Tconv compartment. Among about 3,700 shared Treg TCRbeta sequences, less than 40% were shared exclusively among healthy donors and over 7% exclusively among patients, which suggests that Treg selection is less efficient in the absence of AIRE. Shorter CDR3s were found in shared Treg sequences, reflecting a bias toward rearrangements containing few non-templated nucleotide insertions.

Taken from the germline V gene, the CDR1 and CDR2 loops are LGHNA and YSLEER. The CDR3 goes from the cysteine to the phenylalanine over 13 residues. Only the CDR3 DNA is retained, 39 bases long and in frame from the first base. Germline trimming amounts to 0 bases on V and 16 bases on J, with 8 as the count of junction bases outside the gene matches. The immunoSEQ platform was used for TCRbeta chain sequencing. Per the original workflow: When Treg repertoires were pooled, about 5.65x10^4 distinct TCRbeta sequences were obtained from patients and 9.56x10^4 from healthy donors. Treg TCRbeta sequences found in two or more individuals were defined as public, and these public Treg TCRbeta sequences were then searched for in Tconv repertoires. Group differences were tested with Mann-Whitney U tests and Bonferroni-Dunn correction in GraphPad Prism 7.03. The source is immuneACCESS, and TCRdb retained only in-frame sequences with V and J called. Part of the clones is not carried over; for the studies checked, unresolved V genes explain less than half of this, and the remainder is unexplained. V, J and clone size are taken as reported in that table, and D and trimming were inferred from the DNA itself. A total of about 21,000 clones appear in this sample, 94% of them only once. The top ten clonotypes cover roughly 2% of the sample.

As to this clone: Its cognate antigen has yet to be identified. No quality values exist for individual bases; no much larger clone is one base distant.

CD4+CD25hiCD127low/negative cells were sorted as the regulatory T cell population. The AIRE-deficient patients had APECED syndrome. Sorting of Tconv and Treg cells intended for TCRbeta sequencing was performed on a FACSAria flow cytometer. The sorted cells were collected in 5-ml round-bottom polystyrene tubes, and the dry cell pellets were frozen at -80 degrees C prior to sequencing. The chain employs TRBV4-3 and TRBJ1-5; a stretch of 8 junction bases matches TRBD1. The sequenced sample consisted of Tregs sorted from PBMCs. This clonotype was sampled from a human donor with AIRE deficiency. The CDR3 protein: CASSQEEQGVLHF. The sequenced DNA is TGCGCCAGCAGCCAAGAGGAACAGGGGGTGTTACATTTT.